Below, 7 T cell receptor beta chains from the same sample are listed, as sequenced in a study of CD4 T cells in relation to SARS-CoV-2 and coronaviruses. Unexposed donor CD4+ T cells date from about 2011-2018, before the COVID-19 pandemic. Clones were read by immunoSEQ multiplex PCR, and TCRdb kept only the in-frame ones, dropping some. The sample includes about 68,000 clones, over 90% seen only once; the top ten take under 0.3%. Sequencing was done on a sample of naive CD4+ T cells from PBMCs. Stated subset: naive CD4+ T cells isolated by negative enrichment. Every receptor here comes from a human donor in good health.

The V and J genes are TRBV14 and TRBJ1-5, with D perhaps TRBD1 (6 bases). Trimming cost V 0 bases and J 1 base, with 16 bases left between them. In germline, CDR1 is SGHDN, CDR2 FVKESK. The CDR3 is 18 residues long. In nucleotides, the CDR3 is TGTGCCAGCAGCCAAGATCCCACCGGGGGCGAAAGCAATCAGCCCCAGCATTTT. Translating it yields CASSQDPTGGESNQPQHF.

The chain joins TRBV19 to TRBJ2-3; 8 positions match TRBD1. Germline V gene sequence: CDR1 LNHDA, CDR2 SQIVND (reference sequence). This CDR3 has 16 residues. V was clipped by 5 bases and J by 3 bases; unmatched bases: 10. The CDR3 sequence: CASSDRGRGLTDTQYF. The CDR3 nucleotides read TGTGCCAGTAGTGACAGGGGAAGGGGCCTAACAGATACGCAGTATTTT.

V gene TRBV30 combines with J gene TRBJ2-3; TRBD2 matches at 11 bases. The germline CDR1 and CDR2 sequences are GTSNPN and SVGIG (reference sequence). This CDR3 spans 15 amino acids. V trimming: 2 bases; J trimming: 3 bases; junction bases outside the gene matches: 4. CDR3 bases: TGTGCCTGGAGTAGACTAGCGGGGAAAACAGATACGCAGTATTTT. Encoded protein: CAWSRLAGKTDTQYF.

The chain carries TRBV5-1 and TRBJ1-2; D not resolved. The germline V and J ends were trimmed by 2 bases and 4 bases, with 9 bases remaining between them. Germline V gene sequence: CDR1 SGHRS, CDR2 YFSETQ. The CDR3 is 13 residues long. CDR3 protein: CASSFGEGYGYTF. The CDR3 DNA reads as TGCGCCAGCAGCTTCGGGGAAGGCTATGGCTACACCTTC.

The chain uses TRBV27 and TRBJ1-1; the D is unclear. CDR1 and CDR2 (germline): MNHEY, SMNVEV (reference sequence). The ends were cut back, 7 bases at V and 1 base at J, with 10 bases in the middle. The CDR3 covers 13 residues. In DNA form, the CDR3 reads TGTGCCAGCAATACTAGGAGGAACACTGAAGCTTTCTTT. It translates to CASNTRRNTEAFF.

This chain joins TRBV7-3 and TRBJ2-3; D gene ambiguous. Trimming took off 5 bases at V and 8 bases at J, with 17 bases between the two ends. The V gene's germline CDR1 is SGHTA and CDR2 FQGTGA. The CDR3 loop spans 14 amino acids. CDR3: CASSLTYPSGTQYF. CDR3 DNA: TGTGCCAGCAGCCTGACCTACCCCAGTGGTACGCAGTATTTT. The variable domain in full, with the rest retrieved from reference TRBV7-3 and TRBJ2-3, is GAGVSQTPSNKVTEKGKYVELRCDPISGHTALYWYRQSLGQGPEFLIYFQGTGAADDSGLPNDRFFAVRPEGSVSTLKIQRTERGDSAVYLCASSLTYPSGTQYFGPGTRLTVL.

This clone was picked up one time. This rearrangement joins TRBV15 to TRBJ1-2; D uncertain. CDR3 length: 16 residues. From germline, CDR1 is LNHNV and CDR2 YYDKDF (reference sequence). Trimming pared 0 bases from V and 4 bases from J, leaving 15 bases between. CDR3 sequence: CATSRDPGYMGYGYTF. In nucleotides, the CDR3 is TGTGCCACCAGCAGAGATCCGGGTTACATGGGCTATGGCTACACCTTC.